This T cell receptor beta chain was observed in a study of T cells after yellow fever vaccination. The CDR3 runs 14 residues. Comments on this clonotype: A much larger clonotype is one base distant, so this may be a read error.

Via MiXCR, TCRdb re-called the 5' RACE reads, giving one row per CDR3 protein. The table lists 300,000 to 450,000 distinct CDR3 sequences, roughly 8.4% of them singletons. V is TRBV12-3 or TRBV12-4 and J is TRBJ2-4; a possible D gene is TRBD1 (6 bases). This material consisted of PBMCs, taken more than 35 days after the first yellow fever vaccination. The receptor was derived from a man younger than 35 who received the YFV17D yellow fever vaccine. The DNA of the CDR3 is TGTGCCAGCAGCCTTGGACAGTCCGAAAACATTCGGTACTTC. Translation: CASSLGQSENIRYF.